The 4 T cell receptor beta chains in this list originate from one sample, sequenced in a study of shared clonotypes between healthy human individuals (dated by TCRdb to between 2020 and 2021). Library preparation used the immunoSEQ multiplex PCR assay. In its TCRdb copy, this immuneACCESS table keeps in-frame sequences only and misses some clones. Where compared with another copy, unresolved V genes explain less than half of these, and the others have no known cause. This sample is represented by about 980,000 clones; approximately 80% of them were singletons. About 1.5% of the sample is held by the ten biggest clonotypes. The specimen was memory CD4+ T cells sorted from blood. This specimen's cell subset or site label, interpreted: CD45RA-negative fraction. The receptors derive from a man younger than 30 in good health.

This chain joins TRBV2 and TRBJ2-3; D may be TRBD2 (5 bases). The CDR3 runs 13 residues. CDR1 is SNHLY, CDR2 FYNNEI, per germline. The V and J ends lost 2 bases and 6 bases respectively, with 9 bases between them. CDR3 residues: CASSERGSDTQYF. The DNA of the CDR3 is TGTGCCAGCAGTGAACGGGGTAGCGATACGCAGTATTTT.

This clone has just a few counts. This chain uses TRBV4-3 with TRBJ2-3; D gene unclear. Trimming left V 1 base short and J 6 bases short, with 14 bases between. Per the germline V gene, CDR1 is LGHNA and CDR2 is YSLEER. This CDR3 comprises 15 residues. The CDR3 DNA reads as TGCGCCAGCAGCCAAGCCAGTGTGGCCTCGGATACGCAGTATTTT. It translates to CASSQASVASDTQYF.

The chain links TRBV5-1 to TRBJ1-1; possibly TRBD1 for D (5 bases). From germline, CDR1 is SGHRS and CDR2 YFSETQ. Between the trimmed V and J ends, which lost 0 bases and 7 bases, there was a span of 10 bases. The CDR3 covers 13 residues. CDR3 nucleotides: TGCGCCAGCAGCTTGGCCATTGGGGGTGAAGCTTTCTTT. Amino acids: CASSLAIGGEAFF.

The chain couples TRBV2 to TRBJ1-2; D remains unclear. CDR1 SNHLY and CDR2 FYNNEI come from the germline V gene. Trimming left V 10 bases short and J 0 bases short, with 9 bases between. This CDR3 is built from 12 residues. Here the CDR3 DNA reads TGTGCCATCTTTACAACTAACTATGGCTACACCTTC. This codes for CAIFTTNYGYTF.